This T cell receptor beta chain was captured by sequencing in a study of blood T cell repertoires in COVID-19. About the research overall: Material from acute and convalescent COVID-19 was sourced from the United States, Italy and Spain. From T cells, B-cell-depleted T cells, or PBMCs came the material, which was cDNA or gDNA.

CDR3 size: 16 residues. Germline CDR1 reads SEHNR; CDR2 reads FQNEAQ (reference sequence). V lost 7 bases to trimming and J lost 9 bases; unmatched junction nucleotides: 10. The authors' processing: From reference gene primer amplification, estimates of nucleated cell counts were derived. This table comes from immunoSEQ multiplex PCR, and its TCRdb copy is limited to in-frame clones, with some not included. The V and J calls and clone size are taken from that table; D and trimming were inferred from the DNA. The sample has around 150,000 clones, approximately 90% seen once. Patients at the Seattle site were enrolled during active infection and followed longitudinally.

Sample: peripheral blood. The chain carries TRBV7-9 and TRBJ2-1, with 15 nucleotides matching TRBD2. The source of this sequence is a woman between 65 and 79 years old with COVID-19, enrolled during active disease. The CDR3 sequence is CASTTGLAGGQVEQFF. CDR3 nucleotides: TGTGCCAGCACTACTGGACTAGCGGGGGGGCAGGTTGAGCAGTTCTTC.